This entry describes one T cell receptor beta chain. Covering alpha and beta chains, TRAV- and TRBV-specific primers were used for the first-strand cDNA. Both a constant-region primer and a V-primer adapter served to amplify TCRs across roughly 20 PCR cycles. TCRdb ran MiXCR on the reads and lists one entry per CDR3 protein. The table lists under 110,000 distinct CDR3 sequences, around 21% of them singletons. Time point given: after trial treatment. Treatment given: LDRT plus nivolumab, ipilimumab, low-dose cyclophosphamide and aspirin (RACIN trial). The V gene's germline CDR1 is SGHTA and CDR2 FQGNSA. V gave up 5 bases and J gave up 0 bases, with 14 bases separating them. This CDR3 has 16 amino acids. The record originates from a study of low-dose radiotherapy and immunotherapy resistance in tumors. About the study: Intravenous cyclophosphamide 200 mg/m2 was given every two weeks, one day before radiation and immunotherapy.

The chain is built from TRBV7-2 and TRBJ1-3; D call uncertain. Sequenced here: PBMCs, sampled after low-dose radiotherapy plus immunotherapy. The origin of this receptor is a male donor with prostate cancer. The CDR3 region has the DNA TGTGCCAGCAGCACCCGGACGGCGCGCTCTGGAAACACCATATATTTT. Its translation is CASSTRTARSGNTIYF.